Following are 13 T cell receptor beta chains from one sample sequenced in a study of cytomegalovirus exposure and HLA in healthy donors. PCR amplification relied on 60 Vbeta primers (plus 13 Jbeta primers). Repertoires were generated with immunoSEQ multiplex PCR, while TCRdb's copy carries only in-frame clones and drops some. The sample contains 200,000 to 250,000 clones, more than 75% of which appear only once. Sequencing used PBMCs. Every receptor here comes from a middle-aged woman in good health and CMV-seronegative.

This chain links TRBV27 with TRBJ1-4; tentative D call: TRBD1 (6 bases). CDR3 length: 17 residues. V gave up 1 base and J gave up 6 bases, with 18 bases separating them. The germline gives CDR1 MNHEY, CDR2 SMNVEV (reference sequence). The CDR3 reads CASSLFPSGGKDEKLFF. CDR3 nucleotides: TGTGCCAGCAGTTTATTCCCCTCGGGGGGCAAGGATGAAAAACTGTTTTTT.

The chain couples TRBV29-1 to TRBJ2-7; possibly TRBD1 for D (6 bases). The CDR3 has 13 residues. V dropped 5 bases and J dropped 7 bases, with 18 bases sitting between them. The germline CDR1 and CDR2 sequences are SQVTM and ANQGSEA. The DNA of the CDR3 is TGCAGCGTTCAGCCAGGGGTGAGTGGGGAGCAGTACTTC. Its translation is CSVQPGVSGEQYF.

The CDR3 protein is CASRVQGWSNQPQHF. The CDR3 region has the DNA TGTGCCAGCAGGGTGCAGGGGTGGAGCAATCAGCCCCAGCATTTT. The rearrangement joins TRBV27 to TRBJ1-5; D possibly corresponds to TRBD1 (6 bases). CDR1 and CDR2 (germline): MNHEY, SMNVEV (reference sequence). The CDR3 loop spans 15 amino acids. Trimming cost V 6 bases and J 1 base, with 13 bases left between them.

In DNA, the CDR3 is TGTGCCAGCAGTGTAAGCGGAGACTACACCTTC. It is translated as CASSVSGDYTF. The chain has TRBV2 and TRBJ1-2; D is unclear. The CDR3 totals 11 residues. Per the germline V gene, CDR1 is SNHLY and CDR2 is FYNNEI. Trimming pared 4 bases from V and 10 bases from J, leaving 10 bases between. Full variable domain (rest looked up from reference TRBV2 and TRBJ1-2): EPEVTQTPSHQVTQMGQEVILRCVPISNHLYFYWYRQILGQKVEFLVSFYNNEISEKSEIFDDQFSVERPDGSNFTLKIRSTKLEDSAMYFCASSVSGDYTFGSGTRLTVV.

V and J are TRBV15 and TRBJ2-1; no firm D call. The CDR3 contains 12 residues. The germline CDR1 and CDR2 sequences are LNHNV and YYDKDF (reference sequence). The V end was cut by 1 base, the J end by 5 bases, with 3 bases between. CDR3 sequence: CATSRGDNEQFF. The CDR3 region has the DNA TGTGCCACCAGCAGAGGAGACAATGAGCAGTTCTTC.

This clone has just a few counts. The J gene is TRBJ2-1, the V gene TRBV11-2; D ambiguous. CDR3 size: 13 residues. Germline assignment: CDR1 SGHAT and CDR2 FQNNGV. The ends were cut back, 1 base at V and 10 bases at J, with 11 bases in the middle. The CDR3 loop reads CASSLVSVSEQFF. The CDR3 DNA follows: TGTGCCAGCAGCTTAGTGTCGGTTAGCGAGCAGTTCTTC.

The chain is built from TRBV7-6 and TRBJ2-7; TRBD1 agrees at 8 bases. Germline V lookup: CDR1 SGHVS, CDR2 FNYEAQ. The CDR3 has 15 amino acids. V lost 1 base to trimming and J lost 2 bases; unmatched junction nucleotides: 4. DNA for the CDR3: TGTGCCAGCAGCTTAGGACAGGGGCCTACCTACGAGCAGTACTTC. Residues: CASSLGQGPTYEQYF.

Regarding this clone: This same CDR3 is encoded by further DNA sequences in the sample. V usage is TRBV7-6 and J usage is TRBJ2-7; 7 bases fit TRBD1. Looked up from germline, CDR1 is SGHVS and CDR2 is FNYEAQ. The CDR3 is 15 residues long. Trimming cost V 1 base and J 0 bases; bases outside gene matches: 3. DNA for the CDR3: TGTGCCAGCAGCTTAGGACAGGGCTTCTCCTACGAGCAGTACTTC. This encodes CASSLGQGFSYEQYF.

The chain couples TRBV25-1 to TRBJ1-1; D not certain. Germline-derived CDR1 and CDR2 are MGHDK and SYGVNS. Trimming left V 9 bases short and J 3 bases short, with 11 bases between. This CDR3 contains 12 residues. The CDR3 loop is CASLNQYTEAFF. The CDR3 nucleotides are TGTGCCAGTCTTAATCAGTACACTGAAGCTTTCTTT. The entire variable domain, with the rest obtained from reference TRBV25-1 and TRBJ1-1, is as follows: EADIYQTPRYLVIGTGKKITLECSQTMGHDKMYWYQQDPGMELHLIHYSYGVNSTEKGDLSSESTVSRIRTEHFPLTLESARPSHTSQYLCASLNQYTEAFFGQGTRLTVV.

The chain employs TRBV7-3 and TRBJ1-3, with D unresolved. The CDR3 length is 15 residues. CDR1 is SGHTA and CDR2 is FQGTGA in the germline V gene. Trimming removed 2 bases at V and 4 bases at J, with 12 bases between. The CDR3 reads CASSLSTGRGNTIYF. CDR3 coding DNA: TGTGCCAGCAGCTTATCGACCGGGAGAGGAAACACCATATATTTT.

The V call is TRBV9, the J call TRBJ2-7; 9 bases are shared with TRBD2. Germline lookup yields CDR1 SGDLS and CDR2 YYNGEE. Trimming removed 0 bases from V and 5 bases from J; junction bases left unmatched: 6. The CDR3 extends over 15 amino acids. CDR3 residues: CASSVERGATDEQYF. The DNA for the CDR3 is TGTGCCAGCAGCGTAGAGCGGGGGGCGACGGACGAGCAGTACTTC. The full variable domain, with the rest looked up from reference TRBV9 and TRBJ2-7, is DSGVTQTPKHLITATGQRVTLRCSPRSGDLSVYWYQQSLDQGLQFLIQYYNGEERAKGNILERFSAQQFPDLHSELNLSSLELGDSALYFCASSVERGATDEQYFGPGTRLTVT.

The chain carries TRBV9 and TRBJ2-7, with a tentative D call TRBD1 (5 bases). Trimming removed 4 bases from V and 5 bases from J, with 10 bases in between. This CDR3 contains 12 residues. CDR1 is SGDLS, CDR2 YYNGEE, per germline. CDR3 sequence reads: CASSKRGDEQYF. As DNA, the CDR3 is TGTGCCAGCAGCAAAAGGGGCGACGAGCAGTACTTC.

The chain combines TRBV9 with TRBJ2-2; 7 bases are shared with TRBD1. CDR1 SGDLS and CDR2 YYNGEE come from the germline V gene. V trimming: 2 bases; J trimming: 5 bases; junction bases outside the gene matches: 6. The CDR3 sequence is 15 residues long. The CDR3 loop is CASSVGQSATGELFF. The DNA for the CDR3 is TGTGCCAGCAGCGTGGGACAGAGCGCTACCGGGGAGCTGTTTTTT.